This T cell receptor (beta chain) was documented in a study of tissue T cells after allogeneic stem cell transplantation. V shed 3 bases and J shed 6 bases, with 18 bases lying between them. Germline lookup yields CDR1 KGHSH and CDR2 LQKENI. The CDR3 is 16 residues long. Data came from immunoSEQ multiplex PCR; TCRdb stores just in-frame clones and leaves some out. The sample yields about 43,000 clones, approximately 92% seen once. The chain joins TRBV18 to TRBJ2-1; the D call may be TRBD1 or TRBD2 (5 bases each). The sequenced sample was blood, obtained before transplantation. The receptor was derived from a woman aged 35 to 69 who later had graft-versus-host disease after an allogeneic stem cell transplant. CDR3 in DNA: TGTGCCAGCTCACCCAGACCAGCGCTCGGGGCCAATGAGCAGTTCTTC. Translated: CASSPRPALGANEQFF.